This TCR beta chain stems from a study of T cells in Graves' hyperthyroidism and ophthalmopathy. This clonotype occurred many times. RNA transcripts gave rise to amplified TCR beta CDR3 regions. Primed by the HTBI set, a first-round RT-PCR was run on the TCR CDR3. TCRdb re-called the multiplex PCR reads through MiXCR, storing one row per CDR3 protein. Of over 300,000 distinct CDR3 sequences in the sample, roughly 14% were seen once. The CDR3 covers 13 residues. V lost 0 bases and J lost 1, with 7 bases in between. CDR1 GTSNPN and CDR2 SVGIG come from the germline V gene (reference sequence). Material: blood. The chain has TRBV30 and TRBJ2-7; the D is unclear. The receptor comes from a woman aged 55-70 years with Graves' hyperthyroidism. The CDR3 sequence is CAWSVGASYEQYF. CDR3 bases: TGTGCCTGGAGTGTAGGTGCGTCCTACGAGCAGTACTTC.